Below are 20 T cell receptor beta chains sequenced from a single sample in a study of resident and recirculating memory T cells in vitiligo. The repertoire was sequenced with immunoSEQ multiplex PCR; TCRdb's copy has only in-frame clones and lacks some. The sample shows around 70,000 clones, roughly nine tenths of them seen only once. The sequenced sample was blood. Receptor source: a male donor with vitiligo.

The J gene is TRBJ1-1, the V gene TRBV6-4; no firm D call. The V end was cut by 6 bases, the J end by 0 bases, with 11 bases between. This CDR3 is 14 amino acids long. Germline lookup yields CDR1 MRHNA and CDR2 SNTAGT. The CDR3 coding sequence is TGTGCCAGCAGAGGAGGCAGTATGAACACTGAAGCTTTCTTT. Protein sequence: CASRGGSMNTEAFF.

The V call is TRBV5-1, the J call TRBJ2-7, with D possibly matching TRBD1 (5 bases). Germline values: CDR1 SGHRS, CDR2 YFSETQ. The CDR3 spans 16 residues. V lost 6 bases, J lost 2 bases, and 21 bases lay in between. This CDR3 is CASTVGADGDPYEQYF. DNA of the CDR3: TGCGCCAGCACTGTAGGGGCAGATGGTGACCCCTACGAGCAGTACTTC. The variable domain in full, completed from reference TRBV5-1 and TRBJ2-7, reads KAGVTQTPRYLIKTRGQQVTLSCSPISGHRSVSWYQQTPGQGLQFLFEYFSETQRNKGNFPGRFSGRQFSNSRSEMNVSTLELGDSALYLCASTVGADGDPYEQYFGPGTRLTVT.

This clone has only one observation. CDR3 DNA: TGTGCCAGTCGTATGACAGGGGGAAAATACGAGCAGTACTTC. This gives the protein CASRMTGGKYEQYF. This chain joins TRBV6-5 and TRBJ2-7; TRBD1 matches 9 bases. The CDR3 is 14 residues long. With V trimmed by 9 bases and J by 4 bases, 10 bases remained unmatched. Germline lookup yields CDR1 MNHEY and CDR2 SVGAGI.

V is TRBV4-3 and J is TRBJ2-7; TRBD1 is a possible D gene (7 bases). This CDR3 has 16 residues. Germline-derived CDR1 and CDR2 are LGHNA and YSLEER. The germline V and J ends were trimmed by 0 bases and 2 bases, with 14 bases remaining between them. In DNA, the CDR3 is TGCGCCAGCAGCCAAGATTCTGGCAGGGGGGCCTACGAGCAGTACTTC. Its translation: CASSQDSGRGAYEQYF.

The chain couples TRBV4-3 to TRBJ2-3, with D perhaps TRBD1 (8 bases). The CDR3 loop spans 17 amino acids. V was pared by 0 bases and J by 4 bases, with 17 bases between. CDR1 LGHNA and CDR2 YSLEER come from the germline V gene. CDR3 protein: CASSQDPTGGGSDTQYF. In DNA form, the CDR3 reads TGCGCCAGCAGCCAAGATCCCACAGGGGGGGGTTCAGATACGCAGTATTTT.

This chain connects TRBV7-9 to TRBJ1-1; TRBD1 agrees at 8 bases. J was trimmed by 7 bases and V by 5 bases; bases with no gene match: 18. The length of the CDR3 is 17 residues. CDR1 and CDR2 (germline): SEHNR, FQNEAQ (reference sequence). CDR3 residues: CASSRSLPIRGLNEAFF. The CDR3 DNA reads TGTGCCAGCAGCCGATCATTACCAATCAGGGGGCTCAATGAAGCTTTCTTT.

The chain couples TRBV4-1 to TRBJ2-1, with 7 positions matching TRBD2. The length of the CDR3 is 15 residues. After removal of 0 bases from V and 3 bases from J, the junction contained 2 bases not matched to a gene. Germline V gene lookup returns CDR1 MGHRA and CDR2 YSYEKL. Written as DNA, the CDR3 is TGCGCCAGCAGCCAAGAGGGAGGGAACTACAATGAGCAGTTCTTC. It yields the protein CASSQEGGNYNEQFF.

V is TRBV28 and J is TRBJ1-5; 7 positions agree with TRBD1. CDR1 MDHEN and CDR2 SYDVKM come from the germline V gene. V shed 5 bases and J 1 base; nucleotides not matched to a gene: 5. The CDR3 covers 15 residues. The CDR3 region has the DNA TGTGCCAGCAGTAGACAGGGAAAAAGCAATCAGCCCCAGCATTTT. Translation gives CASSRQGKSNQPQHF.

This chain joins TRBV25-1 and TRBJ2-5, with 7 bases matching TRBD2. J was trimmed by 5 bases and V by 3 bases; bases with no gene match: 15. The CDR3 has 17 amino acids. In germline, CDR1 is MGHDK, CDR2 SYGVNS. The CDR3 DNA is TGTGCCAGCAGTGAGGCCGGGCGACTAGCCGTGGGGGAGACCCAGTACTTC. This codes for CASSEAGRLAVGETQYF.

V usage is TRBV28 and J usage is TRBJ1-4, with a weak D call TRBD1 (5 bases). The V gene's germline CDR1 is MDHEN and CDR2 SYDVKM. V was trimmed by 4 bases and J by 4 bases, leaving 13 bases between them. This CDR3 has 15 amino acids. CDR3 in DNA: TGTGCCAGCAGTTCGCCAGGGTACCATAATGAAAAACTGTTTTTT. Protein product: CASSSPGYHNEKLFF. Full variable domain (rest looked up from reference TRBV28 and TRBJ1-4): DVKVTQSSRYLVKRTGEKVFLECVQDMDHENMFWYRQDPGLGLRLIYFSYDVKMKEKGDIPEGYSVSREKKERFSLILESASTNQTSMYLCASSSPGYHNEKLFFGSGTQLSVL.

The genes are TRBV19 and TRBJ1-1; possibly TRBD1 for D (5 bases). Germline lookup yields CDR1 LNHDA and CDR2 SQIVND (reference sequence). The CDR3 loop spans 15 amino acids. Between the trimmed V and J ends, which lost 1 base and 0 bases, there was a span of 9 bases. The CDR3 loop reads CASSIGAGMNTEAFF. CDR3 bases: TGTGCCAGTAGTATAGGGGCAGGGATGAACACTGAAGCTTTCTTT.

The rearrangement uses TRBV4-1 and TRBJ1-1, with a possible D match to TRBD1 (5 bases). This CDR3 spans 14 amino acids. V lost 3 bases and J lost 4, with 12 bases in between. CDR1 is MGHRA, CDR2 YSYEKL, per germline. The CDR3 coding sequence is TGCGCCAGCAGCCAGGGGCCTGGGGTCACTGAAGCTTTCTTT. Encoded protein: CASSQGPGVTEAFF.

V usage is TRBV19 and J usage is TRBJ2-7, with 8 bases identical to TRBD1. Germline V CDR1 and CDR2: LNHDA, SQIVND (reference sequence). This CDR3 region has 13 residues. The trim removed 5 bases at V and 6 bases at J, leaving 6 bases unmatched. The CDR3, as DNA: TGTGCCAGTAGTCGGACAGGGTGGATCGAGCAGTACTTC. Its protein is CASSRTGWIEQYF.

The chain carries TRBV6-5 and TRBJ2-7; 7 nucleotides align to TRBD1. Trimming at V came to 7 bases and at J to 3 bases, leaving 12 bases not matched to a gene. This CDR3 has 15 amino acids. CDR1 MNHEY and CDR2 SVGAGI come from the germline V gene. CDR3 sequence: CASIREPGGVYEQYF. The DNA of the CDR3 is TGTGCCAGCATTAGAGAGCCAGGGGGAGTCTACGAGCAGTACTTC.

This chain joins TRBV4-2 and TRBJ1-4; TRBD1 matches 9 bases. This CDR3 is built from 17 residues. Trimming took 1 base from V and 3 from J; bases not matched to a gene: 6. Germline values: CDR1 LGHNA, CDR2 YNFKEQ. The CDR3, as DNA: TGTGCCAGCAGCCAAGGAGGGGACAGGGCGGCTAATGAAAAACTGTTTTTT. Protein product: CASSQGGDRAANEKLFF.

The chain recombines TRBV27 with TRBJ2-7, with 8 bases aligning to TRBD2. The CDR3 has 14 residues. Trimming cost V 3 bases and J 3 bases; bases outside gene matches: 4. Germline-derived CDR1 and CDR2 are MNHEY and SMNVEV (reference sequence). The CDR3 nucleotides read TGTGCCAGCAGTTTTGGGGCGGGGGGCTACGAGCAGTACTTC. Translated: CASSFGAGGYEQYF.

This clone has only a few counts. V is TRBV5-4 and J is TRBJ2-7; 10 bases fit TRBD1. The CDR3 contains 13 residues. Germline V CDR1 and CDR2: SGHNT, YYREEE (reference sequence). J lost 6 bases, V lost 4 bases, and 4 bases had no gene match. CDR3 DNA: TGTGCCAGCAGCCCGTGGACAGGGGGCGAGCAGTACTTC. This translates into CASSPWTGGEQYF.

The V gene is TRBV6-5, the J gene TRBJ1-4; 8 positions match TRBD1. Germline assignment: CDR1 MNHEY and CDR2 SVGAGI. Trimming removed 7 bases from V and 4 bases from J; junction bases left unmatched: 5. This CDR3 is built from 14 residues. DNA for the CDR3: TGTGCCAGCAAGGAGGGACAGGTTAATGAAAAACTGTTTTTT. Translating it yields CASKEGQVNEKLFF.

This chain uses TRBV6-5 with TRBJ2-5; maybe TRBD1 (5 bases). This CDR3 is built from 15 residues. Germline V gene lookup returns CDR1 MNHEY and CDR2 SVGAGI. Trimming shortened V by 2 bases and J by 3 bases, and 13 bases separated the two germline ends. CDR3 protein: CASSYKAGMEETQYF. The CDR3 coding sequence is TGTGCCAGCAGTTACAAAGCAGGGATGGAAGAGACCCAGTACTTC.

The rearrangement links TRBV9 to TRBJ1-1; D remains ambiguous. The CDR3 is 15 residues long. Germline assignment: CDR1 SGDLS and CDR2 YYNGEE. Between the trimmed V and J ends, which lost 4 bases and 3 bases, there was a span of 16 bases. The DNA for the CDR3 is TGTGCCAGCAGCCGCTCGGGGTCGGGTGACACTGAAGCTTTCTTT. Translating gives CASSRSGSGDTEAFF.